The clone carrying this TCR beta chain was picked up a small number of times. Its specificity is unknown. TCRdb's copy holds only in-frame clones and misses some; the assay was immunoSEQ multiplex PCR. The profile shows some 200,000 clones, under 80% of them singletons. Germline loops: CDR1 SGHTA, CDR2 FQGTGA. The CDR3 has 17 amino acids. V was trimmed by 2 bases and J by 2 bases, leaving 15 bases between them. The source of the sample is a study of shared clonotypes between healthy human individuals. The study, taken as a whole, reports: Shared across four donors were roughly 4.7% of the naive CD4 clonotypes.

Sequences were obtained from memory CD4+ T cells sorted from blood. Indicated subset: CD45RA-negative fraction. The chain carries TRBV7-3 and TRBJ2-2, with D possibly matching TRBD2 (6 bases). This TCR was recovered from a man aged 25-45 years in good health. This chain's CDR3 is CASSLEGRRENTGELFF. The CDR3 coding sequence is TGTGCCAGCAGCTTAGAAGGCCGGCGGGAAAACACCGGGGAGCTGTTTTTT.